Included here is one T cell receptor (beta chain) sequence, with context. Its matching antigen is unknown. The sample is drawn from a study of cytomegalovirus exposure and HLA in healthy donors. Trimming at V came to 8 bases and at J to 3 bases, leaving 7 bases not matched to a gene. Per the germline V gene, CDR1 is MDHEN and CDR2 is SYDVKM. The CDR3 is 14 amino acids. Broader study findings: In vitro testing confirmed a few CMV-associated chains as specific for CMV antigens. Accurate prediction of most subjects' HLA-A and HLA-B alleles from TCR beta sequences was reported.

PCR involved 60 Vbeta and 13 Jbeta primers. This table comes from immunoSEQ multiplex PCR, and its TCRdb copy is limited to in-frame clones, with some not included. The repertoire has more than 100,000 clones, roughly three fifths of them found once; the top ten carry more than 1.5%. Input material: PBMCs. The TCR comes from a man aged 18-30 years in good health and CMV-seronegative. The chain links TRBV28 to TRBJ2-7; 10 positions match TRBD2. The CDR3 region is CASLDRTSGYEQYF. The CDR3 DNA follows: TGTGCCAGCCTAGACCGGACTAGCGGCTACGAGCAGTACTTC.